These 29 T cell receptor beta chains originate from one sample sequenced in a study of shared clonotypes between healthy human individuals. Only in-frame clones appear in the TCRdb table, and some are missing; sequencing was by immunoSEQ multiplex PCR. The sample shows approximately 500,000 clones, 81% of them seen only once. The specimen was PBMCs. These receptors were obtained from a woman in her 40s in good health. Some clones in this sample may be carry-over from other donors' samples.

Concerning this clone: This sample also contains other DNA sequences that code for the same CDR3. The V call is TRBV5-4, the J call TRBJ1-2; D might be TRBD1 (6 bases). Germline V gene lookup returns CDR1 SGHNT and CDR2 YYREEE (reference sequence). Deletions cut 1 base from V and 2 bases from J, with 9 bases between. The CDR3 spans 14 residues. The CDR3 DNA reads as TGTGCCAGCAGCTTGCCAGGGGCGAACTATGGCTACACCTTC. Its translation is CASSLPGANYGYTF.

J is TRBJ2-1 and V is TRBV18; 12 bases agree with TRBD1. This CDR3 has 14 amino acids. Germline assignment: CDR1 KGHSH and CDR2 LQKENI. With V trimmed by 0 bases and J by 15 bases, 6 bases remained unmatched. The CDR3 loop is CASSPPIRDRGLFF. The CDR3 DNA follows: TGTGCCAGCTCACCACCGATCAGGGACAGGGGGCTGTTCTTC.

The chain employs TRBV20-1 and TRBJ2-1, with D possibly being TRBD1 or TRBD2 (5 bases each). The CDR3 has 11 amino acids. Germline CDR1 DFQATT, CDR2 SNEGSKA (reference sequence). Trimming cost V 6 bases and J 6 bases, with 9 bases left between them. The CDR3 sequence: CSAPGLNEQFF. CDR3 DNA sequence: TGCAGTGCACCGGGGCTCAATGAGCAGTTCTTC.

A few counts support this clone. The genes are TRBV28 and TRBJ1-2; 8 bases agree with TRBD1. J gave up 5 bases and V 3 bases, and 14 bases lay outside the gene matches. The germline CDR1 and CDR2 sequences are MDHEN and SYDVKM. The CDR3 covers 17 residues. The CDR3 sequence: CASSFGDGGDRRYGYTF. The CDR3 nucleotides read TGTGCCAGCAGTTTCGGGGATGGGGGGGACAGGAGATATGGCTACACCTTC.

With regard to this clone: A single base is all that separates this from a far larger clone, so a read error is likely. The V gene is TRBV5-4, the J gene TRBJ2-2; D is ambiguous. The CDR3 is 15 residues long. Germline V gene sequence: CDR1 SGHNT, CDR2 YYREEE (reference sequence). Trimming removed 0 bases from V and 1 base from J, with 7 bases in between. The CDR3 coding sequence is TGTGCCAGCAGCTTGGGCCTTCTGAACACCGGGGAGCTGTTTTTT. This codes for CASSLGLLNTGELFF.

The chain combines TRBV18 with TRBJ2-5, with D maybe TRBD1 (6 bases). From germline, CDR1 is KGHSH and CDR2 LQKENI. The CDR3 loop spans 15 amino acids. Between the trimmed V and J ends, which lost 3 bases and 1 base, there was a span of 12 bases. The CDR3 reads CASSPIWTAQETQYF. CDR3 bases: TGTGCCAGCTCACCGATATGGACAGCCCAAGAGACCCAGTACTTC.

Note on this clone: Given a far larger clone just one base away, this is likely a sequencing read error. This sequence joins TRBV4-3 and TRBJ2-7, with D possibly TRBD1 on 5 matching bases. The CDR3 consists of 16 residues. Germline lookup yields CDR1 LGHNA and CDR2 YSLEER. As DNA, the CDR3 is TGCGCCGGCAGCCCCCGGCACCCAGACAGTTCCTACGAGCAGTACTTC. Amino acid sequence: CAGSPRHPDSSYEQYF.

This clone was picked up one time. This sequence joins TRBV28 and TRBJ2-7; D call uncertain. In germline, CDR1 is MDHEN, CDR2 SYDVKM. The ends were cut back, 4 bases at V and 5 bases at J, with 12 bases in the middle. The CDR3 spans 13 residues. The chain's CDR3 is CASSSSRSNEQYF. The CDR3 DNA is TGTGCCAGCAGTTCGTCTAGGTCCAACGAGCAGTACTTC.

This clone was seen once. This rearrangement joins TRBV4-2 to TRBJ2-3, with TRBD2 identical over 8 bases. This CDR3 is built from 18 residues. Looked up from germline, CDR1 is LGHNA and CDR2 is YNFKEQ. The V segment lost 1 base and the J segment 4 bases; nucleotides outside the gene matches: 13. The CDR3 protein is CASSQAGPSGSLADTQYF. In nucleotides, the CDR3 is TGTGCCAGCAGCCAAGCCGGGCCTAGCGGGTCCCTGGCAGATACGCAGTATTTT.

This clone was counted a few times. Within the sample, other DNA sequences also encode this same CDR3. The chain combines TRBV5-1 with TRBJ2-7; D unclear. From germline, CDR1 is SGHRS and CDR2 YFSETQ. This CDR3 is 13 amino acids long. V was clipped by 3 bases and J by 1 base, with 8 bases between them. The CDR3 region has the DNA TGCGCCAGCAGCTCCCAGGTTTCCTACGAGCAGTACTTC. Translating it yields CASSSQVSYEQYF.

Comment on this clone: This likely stems from a read error, as it lies one base from a far larger clone. The chain uses TRBV11-2 and TRBJ1-1, with D uncertain. V shed 6 bases and J shed 2 bases, with 10 bases lying between them. The CDR3 loop spans 13 amino acids. Germline CDR1 is SGHAT and CDR2 is FQNNGV. Written as DNA, the CDR3 is TGTGCCAGCAGTCAAAGGGATAACACTGAAGCTTTCTTT. Its protein product is CASSQRDNTEAFF.

The chain joins TRBV30 to TRBJ2-2; possibly TRBD2 for D (5 bases). The CDR3 is 15 residues long. Germline CDR1 GTSNPN, CDR2 SVGIG (reference sequence). The V end lost 0 bases, the J end lost 5 bases, and 13 bases lay between the germline ends. CDR3 DNA sequence: TGTGCCTGGAGTGTGTCCCAGCGGATTACCGGGGAGCTGTTTTTT. It encodes CAWSVSQRITGELFF.

This chain joins TRBV6-5 and TRBJ1-2; D gene uncertain. The V end lost 7 bases, the J end lost 7 bases, and 19 bases lay between the germline ends. Germline values: CDR1 MNHEY, CDR2 SVGAGI. The CDR3 has 14 residues. CDR3 sequence: CASKGGTLPLGYTF. In DNA form, the CDR3 reads TGTGCCAGCAAGGGAGGTACTCTGCCACTTGGCTACACCTTC.

The chain links TRBV2 to TRBJ2-1; TRBD2 matches at 13 bases. V trimming: 10 bases; J trimming: 3 bases; junction bases outside the gene matches: 3. The CDR3 is 14 residues long. In germline, CDR1 is SNHLY, CDR2 FYNNEI. This CDR3 is CATRTSGSYNEQFF. The CDR3 DNA reads as TGTGCCACCCGGACTAGCGGGAGCTACAATGAGCAGTTCTTC. The full variable domain, with the rest looked up from reference TRBV2 and TRBJ2-1, is EPEVTQTPSHQVTQMGQEVILRCVPISNHLYFYWYRQILGQKVEFLVSFYNNEISEKSEIFDDQFSVERPDGSNFTLKIRSTKLEDSAMYFCATRTSGSYNEQFFGPGTRLTVL.

The chain carries TRBV10-3 and TRBJ1-1; D is undetermined. The V end was cut by 10 bases, the J end by 0 bases, with 18 bases between. Germline V gene data show CDR1 as ENHRY and CDR2 as SYGVKD. There are 15 residues in the CDR3. CDR3 sequence: CASIQCRGLNTEAFF. The CDR3 DNA reads TGTGCCAGTATACAGTGTCGAGGATTGAACACTGAAGCTTTCTTT.

This chain uses TRBV27 with TRBJ2-2; the D gene is possibly TRBD2 (7 bases). V lost 7 bases and J lost 7, with 22 bases in between. This CDR3 is built from 16 residues. The germline V gene has CDR1 MNHEY and CDR2 SMNVEV (reference sequence). For the CDR3, the DNA is TGTGCCAGCACCTCCCTGGGGGGGGCCGAGAGCGGGGAGCTGTTTTTT. It specifies CASTSLGGAESGELFF.

This chain uses TRBV4-1 with TRBJ1-4, with TRBD1 matching over 7 bases. CDR1 is MGHRA and CDR2 is YSYEKL in the germline V gene. The V and J ends lost 3 bases and 3 bases, in that order; junction bases with no gene match: 10. The CDR3 loop spans 17 amino acids. As DNA, the CDR3 is TGCGCCAGCAGCCAGCGACAGGGCCGTCCGGCTAATGAAAAACTGTTTTTT. It yields the protein CASSQRQGRPANEKLFF.

The V gene is TRBV15, the J gene TRBJ2-3, with 13 bases lining up with TRBD2. The junction had 8 bases not matched to a gene; V was cut back by 0 bases and J by 5 bases. The CDR3 runs 18 residues. In germline, CDR1 is LNHNV, CDR2 YYDKDF (reference sequence). This CDR3 reads CATSRDRMGLAGLDTQYF. The DNA for the CDR3 is TGTGCCACCAGCAGAGATCGGATGGGACTAGCGGGATTAGATACGCAGTATTTT.

Only a few counts were recorded for this clone. The rearrangement joins TRBV28 to TRBJ2-5; D might be TRBD1 (5 bases). CDR1 and CDR2 (germline): MDHEN, SYDVKM. There are 14 residues in the CDR3. The V end lost 9 bases, the J end lost 3 bases, and 17 bases lay between the germline ends. The CDR3 loop reads CASSGLFTKETQYF. In DNA form, the CDR3 reads TGTGCCAGTTCAGGGTTATTTACGAAAGAGACCCAGTACTTC.

This clone is categorized as medium-sized (0.01 to 0.1%). This CDR3 is also generated by other DNA sequences in the sample. This rearrangement joins TRBV29-1 to TRBJ1-5; D uncertain. Germline V CDR1 and CDR2: SQVTM, ANQGSEA. The CDR3 has 14 amino acids. Trimming took off 4 bases at V and 0 bases at J, with 10 bases between the two ends. CDR3: CSVGEQYSNQPQHF. The CDR3, as DNA: TGCAGCGTTGGAGAGCAATATAGCAATCAGCCCCAGCATTTT.

The chain carries TRBV11-1 and TRBJ1-1; 7 positions agree with TRBD1. Trimming took 1 base from V and 0 from J; bases not matched to a gene: 2. Germline CDR1 and CDR2: SGHAT and FQDESV (reference sequence). The CDR3 length is 15 residues. The CDR3 protein is CASSLDRGMNTEAFF. DNA of the CDR3: TGTGCCAGCAGCTTAGACAGGGGTATGAACACTGAAGCTTTCTTT.

This chain links TRBV5-1 with TRBJ1-1; D is perhaps TRBD1 (6 bases). Trimming shortened V by 0 bases and J by 0 bases, and 15 bases separated the two germline ends. Germline CDR1 and CDR2: SGHRS and YFSETQ. This CDR3 has 17 amino acids. The CDR3 loop reads CASSLGQDPGMNTEAFF. DNA for the CDR3: TGCGCCAGCAGCTTGGGACAGGATCCCGGCATGAACACTGAAGCTTTCTTT.

This clone appeared a single time. The chain links TRBV5-6 to TRBJ2-1, with TRBD1 as a possible D gene (5 bases). Germline V gene lookup returns CDR1 SGHDT and CDR2 YYEEEE. The CDR3 has 13 residues. V lost 4 bases and J 9 bases, leaving 14 bases between the germline ends. This chain's CDR3 is CASSLPQGGEQFF. In DNA, the CDR3 is TGTGCCAGCAGCCTCCCCCAGGGCGGTGAGCAGTTCTTC.

In this sample, this clone turned up a few times. The V gene is TRBV6-1, the J gene TRBJ1-2; D may be TRBD1 (5 bases). Germline V gives CDR1 MNHNS, CDR2 SASEGT. The CDR3 loop spans 14 amino acids. Trimming removed 7 bases at V and 1 base at J, with 13 bases between. The DNA of the CDR3 is TGTGCCAGCACTCCCGGGGGGGATAACTATGGCTACACCTTC. This encodes CASTPGGDNYGYTF.

The chain couples TRBV10-2 to TRBJ2-2; TRBD1 might be the D (5 bases). Trimming took off 3 bases at V and 6 bases at J, with 11 bases between the two ends. The CDR3 contains 14 residues. CDR1 WSHSY and CDR2 SAAADI come from the germline V gene. The CDR3 DNA sequence: TGCGCCAGCAGTGAAGGGGTCTACCCCGGGGAGCTGTTTTTT. Protein sequence: CASSEGVYPGELFF.

This clone was recorded many times. The chain recombines TRBV18 with TRBJ2-3, with D perhaps TRBD2 (6 bases). In germline, CDR1 is KGHSH, CDR2 LQKENI. The CDR3 has 16 amino acids. The V gene lost 4 bases and the J gene lost 0 bases, with 14 bases spanning the gap. The CDR3 coding sequence is TGTGCCAGCTCACTCGCTAGCGACCTAAGCACAGATACGCAGTATTTT. The encoded protein is CASSLASDLSTDTQYF.

With respect to this clone: With a far larger clone one base away, a read error is the likely cause. Other nucleotide sequences in the sample specify the same CDR3. The chain carries TRBV15 and TRBJ2-5; no firm D call. Germline CDR1 LNHNV, CDR2 YYDKDF (reference sequence). The CDR3 spans 19 residues. Trimming removed 0 bases from V and 2 bases from J, with 22 bases in between. CDR3 region: CATSRDVPLPGRAQETQYF. The CDR3 nucleotides read TGTGCCACCAGCAGAGATGTCCCCCTCCCCGGAAGGGCACAAGAGACCCAGTACTTC.

The chain combines TRBV2 with TRBJ2-7; 13 nucleotides match TRBD2. This CDR3 region has 12 residues. V shed 8 bases, J shed 5 bases, and the junction held 0 bases outside the gene matches. Per the germline V gene, CDR1 is SNHLY and CDR2 is FYNNEI. The CDR3, as DNA: TGTGCCAGCGGACTAGCGGGAGACGAGCAGTACTTC. Residues: CASGLAGDEQYF.

The rearrangement uses TRBV7-2 and TRBJ1-1; 10 bases agree with TRBD1. Germline V gives CDR1 SGHTA, CDR2 FQGNSA. Trimming cost V 5 bases and J 4 bases; bases outside gene matches: 1. This CDR3 has 13 amino acids. The CDR3 region has the DNA TGTGCCAGCAGCCGACAGGGGGCCACTGAAGCTTTCTTT. This translates into CASSRQGATEAFF.